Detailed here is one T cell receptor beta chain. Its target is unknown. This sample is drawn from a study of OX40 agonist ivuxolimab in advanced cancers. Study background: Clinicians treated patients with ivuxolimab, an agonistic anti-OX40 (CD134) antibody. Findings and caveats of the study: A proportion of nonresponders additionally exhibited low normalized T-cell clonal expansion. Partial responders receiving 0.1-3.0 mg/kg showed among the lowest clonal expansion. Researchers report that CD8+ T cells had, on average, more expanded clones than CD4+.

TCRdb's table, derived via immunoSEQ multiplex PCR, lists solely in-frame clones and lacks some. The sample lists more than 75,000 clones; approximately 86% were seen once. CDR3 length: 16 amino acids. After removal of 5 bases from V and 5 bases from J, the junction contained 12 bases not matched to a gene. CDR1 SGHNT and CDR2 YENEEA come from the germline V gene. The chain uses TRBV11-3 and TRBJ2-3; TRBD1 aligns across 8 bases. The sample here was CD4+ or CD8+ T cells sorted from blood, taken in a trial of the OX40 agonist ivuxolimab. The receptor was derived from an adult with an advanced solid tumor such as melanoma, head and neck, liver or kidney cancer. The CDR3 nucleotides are TGTGCCAGCAGCACTACCCGGACAGGGTTGGGAGATACGCAGTATTTT. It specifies CASSTTRTGLGDTQYF.